This T cell receptor (beta chain) is drawn from a study of regulatory T cells in long-lasting Graves disease. Sequencing libraries for TCR beta were prepared with iRepertoire HTBI primers and Arm-PCR of CDR3 regions. Each CDR3 protein gets one entry after TCRdb re-called the multiplex PCR reads with MiXCR. The sample holds approximately 300,000 distinct CDR3 sequences, about 20% seen once. Time point noted: newly diagnosed GD, antithyroid drugs for less than 3 months. Following extraction of RNA from PBMCs, that RNA was used to make the TCR library. A blood draw put 8.5 to 10 milliliters of peripheral blood into EDTA tubes. Germline CDR1 SGHDT, CDR2 YYEEEE. The germline V and J ends were trimmed by 1 base and 5 bases, with 15 bases remaining between them. The CDR3 has 15 residues.

This TCR derives from a female donor with Graves disease. Sequencing was performed on peripheral blood mononuclear cells (PBMCs), taken at new diagnosis, from a patient treated with antithyroid drugs. This chain joins TRBV5-6 and TRBJ2-5; D remains unclear. Here the CDR3 reads CASSLNRVNVETQYF. The CDR3 nucleotides are TGTGCCAGCAGCTTGAATAGGGTTAATGTTGAGACCCAGTACTTC.